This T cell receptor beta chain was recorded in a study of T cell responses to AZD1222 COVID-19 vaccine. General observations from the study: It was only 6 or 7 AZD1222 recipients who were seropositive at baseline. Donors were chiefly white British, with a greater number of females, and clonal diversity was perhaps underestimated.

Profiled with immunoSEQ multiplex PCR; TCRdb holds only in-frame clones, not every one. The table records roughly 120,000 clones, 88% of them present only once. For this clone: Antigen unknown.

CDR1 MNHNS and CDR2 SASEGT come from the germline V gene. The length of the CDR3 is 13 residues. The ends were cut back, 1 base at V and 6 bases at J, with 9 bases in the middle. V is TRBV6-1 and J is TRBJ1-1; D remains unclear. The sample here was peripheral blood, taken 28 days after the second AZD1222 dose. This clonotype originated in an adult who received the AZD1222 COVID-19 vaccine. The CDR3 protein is CASSEVRRAEAFF. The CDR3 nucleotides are TGTGCCAGCAGTGAAGTCCGTAGGGCTGAAGCTTTCTTT.